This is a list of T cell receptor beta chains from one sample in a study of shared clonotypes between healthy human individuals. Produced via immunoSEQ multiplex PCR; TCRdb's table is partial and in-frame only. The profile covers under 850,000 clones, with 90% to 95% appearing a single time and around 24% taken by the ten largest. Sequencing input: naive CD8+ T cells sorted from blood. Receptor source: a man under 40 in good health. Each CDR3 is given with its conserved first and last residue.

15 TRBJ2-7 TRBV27 CASSFGGRSSYEQYF
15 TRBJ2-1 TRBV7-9 CASSLKLELANEQFF
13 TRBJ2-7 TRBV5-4 CASSPQSSYEQYF
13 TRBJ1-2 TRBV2 CASSEIQGRGYTF
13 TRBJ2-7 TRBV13 CASTSGQIGEQYF
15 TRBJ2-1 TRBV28 CASKPGTSGWRDPVF
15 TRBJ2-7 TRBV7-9 CASSPRQGGAYEQYF
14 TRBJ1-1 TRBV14 CASSPTLSGTEAFF
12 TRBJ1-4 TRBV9 CASSGAGEKLFF
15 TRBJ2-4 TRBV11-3 CASSRGFLAKNIQYF
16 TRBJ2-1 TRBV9 CASTPSAGGSYNEQFF
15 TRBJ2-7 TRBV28 CASSFVGGTSYEQYF
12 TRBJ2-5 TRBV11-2 CASSPLVLTQYF
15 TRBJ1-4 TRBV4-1 CASSGSRGAVEKLFF
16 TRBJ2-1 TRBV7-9 CASSARPGQGTNEQFF
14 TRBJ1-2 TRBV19 CASRNEGLGYGYTF
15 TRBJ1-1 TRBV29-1 CSVSPGTGTGAEAFF
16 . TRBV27 CASSNHRDRGAYEQYF
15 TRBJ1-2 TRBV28 CASSPTLGGGYGYTF
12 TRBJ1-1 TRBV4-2 CASSQEGVGAFF
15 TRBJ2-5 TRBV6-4 CASSDSTGRQETQYF
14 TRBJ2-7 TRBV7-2 CASSLVASSYEQYF
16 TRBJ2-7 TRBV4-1 CASSQLRRAGAYEQYF
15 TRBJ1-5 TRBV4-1 CASSQIDDFNQPQHF
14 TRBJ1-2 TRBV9 CASSLRTEPRGYTF
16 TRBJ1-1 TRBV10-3 CAISEDQTPYQGQAFF
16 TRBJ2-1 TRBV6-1 CASSESAGGLGNEQFF
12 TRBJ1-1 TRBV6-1 CASRGGNTEAFF